This T cell receptor (beta chain) was recovered during a study of CD8 T cells in Susac syndrome. This clonotype has just one count. The CDR3 has 13 residues. V lost 6 bases and J 4 bases, leaving 13 bases between the germline ends. The germline V gene encodes CDR1 SQVTM and CDR2 ANQGSEA. Reverse transcription of about 0.5 to 1 ug RNA used random hexamers. Coverage of TCR beta CDR3 amplification by immunoSEQ multiplex PCR extended to 54 Vbeta and 13 Jbeta. TCRdb analysed the immunoSEQ multiplex PCR reads with MiXCR anew, one entry per CDR3 protein. The sample has 160,000 or so distinct CDR3 sequences, about 90% seen once.

The chain carries TRBV29-1 and TRBJ1-5; maybe TRBD1 (5 bases). The sequencing sample was made of CD4+ T cells from PBMCs. This receptor was taken from a human donor in good health. In DNA, the CDR3 is TGCAGCGTGAACCTTGGGGGTAATCAGCCCCAGCATTTT. Protein: CSVNLGGNQPQHF.